This T cell receptor (beta chain) appears in the sequencing data of a study of chemoradiotherapy in HPV16-positive cancers. Study-level findings and limits: Candidate HPV-specific clones and E7-related TCR motifs grew in tumor during treatment. In HPV16-positive patients, HPV-responsive T-cell expansion tracked better recurrence-free survival.

This clone has more than one count but fewer than ten. No antigen is known for it. This CDR3 region has 14 residues. Germline V lookup: CDR1 MNHNS, CDR2 SASEGT. J lost 1 base, V lost 7 bases, and 3 bases had no gene match. Assay used: immunoSEQ multiplex PCR; TCRdb lists only in-frame clones, some missing. The repertoire holds more than 10,000 clones, 50% to 75% seen once, with roughly 17% in the top ten. The clonotype comes from a human donor with HPV-associated anogenital cancer. This chain joins TRBV6-1 and TRBJ1-1, with 10 positions matching TRBD1. The specimen was collected from a patient who underwent chemoradiotherapy. The DNA for the CDR3 is TGTGCCAGCAACCGACAGGGGGCGAACACTGAAGCTTTCTTT. Translation gives CASNRQGANTEAFF.